The next 15 T cell receptor beta chains were all read from a single sample in a study of blood T cells in healthy people across ages. Primers used in a second PCR of about 7 to 11 cycles were a sample-barcoded 5' primer and a J-beta primer mix. TCRdb redid the calling of the 5' RACE reads with MiXCR, one entry per CDR3 protein. This table has 550,000 to 750,000 distinct CDR3 sequences, under 25% appearing once. Sequencing was carried out using blood. The receptors originated from a man between 65 and 85 years old in good health.

This clonotype has more than one count but fewer than ten. This rearrangement joins TRBV5-6 to TRBJ2-4; D ambiguous. Germline CDR1 reads SGHDT; CDR2 reads YYEEEE. V was clipped by 4 bases and J by 0 bases, with 11 bases between them. The CDR3 is 15 residues long. CDR3 sequence reads: CASSDTLIAKNIQYF. DNA for the CDR3: TGTGCCAGCAGCGATACTCTTATAGCCAAAAACATTCAGTACTTC.

In DNA, the CDR3 is TGTGCCAGCTCACCACTCTTGGCGCGGCTACAAGAGACCCAGTACTTC. Translated, it gives CASSPLLARLQETQYF. V gene TRBV18 combines with J gene TRBJ2-1; D remains unclear. The DNA matches TRBJ2-5 better at its end, which makes the J call doubtful. The CDR3 totals 16 residues. Germline V lookup: CDR1 KGHSH, CDR2 LQKENI.

The chain joins TRBV6-1 to TRBJ1-2; 11 bases agree with TRBD1. J was trimmed by 3 bases and V by 0 bases; bases with no gene match: 6. The CDR3 has 17 residues. The germline V gene encodes CDR1 MNHNS and CDR2 SASEGT. The CDR3 is CASSEAGRDRGDYGYTF. CDR3 sequence (DNA): TGTGCCAGCAGTGAAGCCGGCCGGGACAGGGGGGACTATGGCTACACCTTC.

Of note for this clonotype: The junction and the germline gene differ at one end; a read error may be behind it. The J gene is TRBJ2-1, the V gene TRBV4-2; 12 nucleotides match TRBD2. The CDR3 extends over 16 amino acids. Germline CDR1 and CDR2: LGHNA and YNFKEQ. The CDR3 bases are TGTGCCATCAGCCAAGTTTCTAGCGGGAGGGCCGTTGAGCAGTTCTTC. Translation gives CAISQVSSGRAVEQFF.

This chain links TRBV14 with TRBJ2-1, with TRBD2 matching 12 bases. Germline V lookup: CDR1 SGHDN, CDR2 FVKESK. CDR3 length: 16 residues. V lost 4 bases and J lost 9; bases outside the gene matches: 10. The CDR3 protein is CASSLPSGRAVREQFF. The CDR3 nucleotides are TGTGCCAGCAGCCTCCCTAGCGGGAGGGCCGTTCGTGAGCAGTTCTTC.

This clonotype was counted a few times. The chain recombines TRBV6-6 with TRBJ2-5, with D perhaps assigned TRBD1 or TRBD2 (5 bases each). CDR3 length equals 15 residues. Per the germline V gene, CDR1 is MNHNY and CDR2 is SVGAGI (reference sequence). V shed 7 bases and J shed 2 bases, with 17 bases lying between them. The CDR3 spells CASTQTGTPQETQYF. CDR3 nucleotides: TGTGCCAGCACCCAAACCGGGACGCCTCAAGAGACCCAGTACTTC.

The sample holds many counts of this clonotype. The chain joins TRBV20-1 to TRBJ2-1, with 9 bases identical to TRBD2. There are 14 residues in the CDR3. From germline, CDR1 is DFQATT and CDR2 SNEGSKA (reference sequence). The trim removed 3 bases at V and 10 bases at J, leaving 10 bases unmatched. In nucleotides, the CDR3 is TGCAGTGCTAGGCTCAGCGGGAGGAAAGACGAGCAGTTCTTC. Translation: CSARLSGRKDEQFF.

J is TRBJ2-2 and V is TRBV6-2 or TRBV6-3, with 10 bases lining up with TRBD2. V trimming: 2 bases; J trimming: 7 bases; junction bases outside the gene matches: 7. Germline V gene lookup returns CDR1 MNHEY and CDR2 SVGEGT. The CDR3 has 16 amino acids. This chain's CDR3 is CASSYPAGGPVGELFF. CDR3 coding DNA: TGTGCCAGCAGTTACCCAGCGGGAGGGCCAGTCGGGGAGCTGTTTTTT.

The J gene is TRBJ2-1, the V gene TRBV28; D tentatively fits TRBD1 or TRBD2 (5 bases each). V was clipped by 4 bases and J by 8 bases, with 21 bases between them. CDR1 is MDHEN, CDR2 SYDVKM, per germline. The CDR3 totals 16 residues. The chain's CDR3 is CASSSPGPGRSDEQFF. In nucleotides, the CDR3 is TGTGCCAGCAGTTCCCCGGGACCAGGCCGGAGTGATGAGCAGTTCTTC. The full variable domain, in which reference TRBV28 and TRBJ2-1 provide the parts outside the CDR3, is DVKVTQSSRYLVKRTGEKVFLECVQDMDHENMFWYRQDPGLGLRLIYFSYDVKMKEKGDIPEGYSVSREKKERFSLILESASTNQTSMYLCASSSPGPGRSDEQFFGPGTRLTVL.

This clonotype was recorded a few times. At one of its ends the junction is not consistent with the germline gene, which may arise from a read error. The chain recombines TRBV2 with TRBJ2-7; possibly TRBD1 for D (5 bases). CDR1 and CDR2 (germline): SNHLY, FYNNEI. This CDR3 is 11 amino acids long. The CDR3 DNA follows: TGCAGCTCAGGGATAACTACCGAGCAGTGCTTC. It yields the protein CSSGITTEQCF. The variable domain in full, completed from reference TRBV2 and TRBJ2-7, reads EPEVTQTPSHQVTQMGQEVILRCVPISNHLYFYWYRQILGQKVEFLVSFYNNEISEKSEIFDDQFSVERPDGSNFTLKIRSTKLEDSAMYFCSSGITTEQCFGPGTRLTVT.

The chain is built from TRBV11-2 and TRBJ2-1, with TRBD2 identical over 11 bases. V lost 4 bases to trimming and J lost 5 bases; unmatched junction nucleotides: 7. The CDR3 runs to 16 residues. Germline V CDR1 and CDR2: SGHAT, FQNNGV. In DNA form, the CDR3 reads TGTGCCAGCAGCTCGCAGACTAGCGGGACTCACAATGAGCAGTTCTTC. It translates to CASSSQTSGTHNEQFF.

This clonotype was counted only a few times. The V call is TRBV6-2 or TRBV6-3, the J call TRBJ2-5; a weak D match, TRBD1 (6 bases). The better agreement between TRBJ2-7 and the DNA end casts doubt on the J call. The CDR3 runs to 12 residues. The germline CDR1 and CDR2 sequences are MNHEY and SVGEGT. The CDR3 region is CASSDTGSEQYF. CDR3 bases: TGTGCCAGCAGTGATACAGGGTCCGAGCAGTACTTC.

The V call is TRBV10-2, the J call TRBJ2-5; D not certain. The V and J ends lost 0 bases and 5 bases respectively, with 7 bases between them. The CDR3 has 13 residues. Germline CDR1 and CDR2: WSHSY and SAAADI. Here the CDR3 reads CASSESMWETQYF. Written as DNA, the CDR3 is TGCGCCAGCAGTGAGTCGATGTGGGAGACCCAGTACTTC.

The gene calls are TRBV28 and TRBJ1-5; D gene unclear. Germline-derived CDR1 and CDR2 are MDHEN and SYDVKM. The CDR3 totals 16 residues. The germline V and J ends were trimmed by 4 bases and 0 bases, with 13 bases remaining between them. Here the CDR3 reads CASSSRISYSNQPQHF. CDR3 coding DNA: TGTGCCAGCAGTTCGAGAATTAGCTATAGCAATCAGCCCCAGCATTTT.

V is TRBV9 and J is TRBJ2-7; 7 positions agree with TRBD2. The CDR3 is made up of 15 amino acids. J gave up 0 bases and V 2 bases, and 5 bases lay outside the gene matches. Per the germline V gene, CDR1 is SGDLS and CDR2 is YYNGEE. As DNA, the CDR3 is TGTGCCAGCAGCGTCGAGCGGGAAAGCTCCTACGAGCAGTACTTC. It specifies CASSVERESSYEQYF.